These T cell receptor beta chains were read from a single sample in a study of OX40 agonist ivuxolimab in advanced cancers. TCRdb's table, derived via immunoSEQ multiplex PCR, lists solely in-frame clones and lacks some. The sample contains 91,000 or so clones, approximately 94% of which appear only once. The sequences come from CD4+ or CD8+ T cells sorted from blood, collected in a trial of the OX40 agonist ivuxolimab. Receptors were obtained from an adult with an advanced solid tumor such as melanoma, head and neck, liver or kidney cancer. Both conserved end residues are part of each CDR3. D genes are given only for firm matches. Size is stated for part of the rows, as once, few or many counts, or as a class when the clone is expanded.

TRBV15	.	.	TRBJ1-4	TGTGCCACCAGCAGAGGCAGGAGCCCCTCAACTAATGAAAAACTGTTTTTT	CATSRGRSPSTNEKLFF
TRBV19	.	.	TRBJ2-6	TGTGCCAGTAGTCAACTAGGTTCCGGAGGTGGGGCCAACGTCCTGACTTTC	CASSQLGSGGGANVLTF
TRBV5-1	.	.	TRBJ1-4	TGCGCCAGCAGCCCCAGCAGGACGACTAATGAAAAACTGTTTTTT	CASSPSRTTNEKLFF
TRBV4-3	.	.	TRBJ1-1	TGCGCCAGCAGCCCTGACAGGCTCCTCGCAGCTTTCTTT	CASSPDRLLAAFF
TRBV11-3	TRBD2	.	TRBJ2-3	TGTGCCAGCAGCCCCGGACTAGCGGGAGGTTGGGATACGCAGTATTTT	CASSPGLAGGWDTQYF
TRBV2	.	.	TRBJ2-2	TGTGCCAGCATCCGGGACGGGAACACCGGGGAGCTGTTTTTT	CASIRDGNTGELFF
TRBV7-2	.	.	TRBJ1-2	TGTGCCAGCCGACAGACTTCTAACTATGGCTACACCTTC	CASRQTSNYGYTF
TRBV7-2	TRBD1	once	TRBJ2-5	TGTGCCAGCAGCAGGGGACAGGGGGAGACCCAGTACTTC	CASSRGQGETQYF
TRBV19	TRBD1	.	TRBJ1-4	TGTGCCAGTAGTATGCTACAGGGGGCCGAAGTAACCAAACTGTTTTTT	CASSMLQGAEVTKLFF
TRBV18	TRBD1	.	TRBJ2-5	TGTGCCAGCTCACCAAGTTGGGGACAGGGTGATGGGACCCAGTACTTC	CASSPSWGQGDGTQYF
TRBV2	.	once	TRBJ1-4	TGTGCCAGCACCGCGGAGGGGAGTAATGAAAAACTGTTTTTT	CASTAEGSNEKLFF